This T cell receptor beta chain is from a study of CD8+ T cells in alopecia areata. Study-wide findings and caveats: Normal skin's resident alphabeta T cells are sequenced alongside lesional scalp T cells. Among the 100 top clones, expanded CD8+ clones, like scalp clonality, were significantly decreased by tofacitinib. Persistence of many expanded lesional clones was seen in scalp and blood during tofacitinib.

Reverse transcription of extracted RNA yielded cDNA, which provided the sequencing template. Libraries were prepared by immunoSEQ multiplex PCR; TCRdb keeps only in-frame clonotypes and omits some of them. The sample carries a few hundred thousand clones, 35% to 40% recorded once. Turning to this clone: Its antigen is not known.

Treatment described: oral pan-JAK inhibitor, 5-10 mg twice daily. V was clipped by 5 bases and J by 1 base, with 14 bases between them. The CDR3 covers 15 residues. The V gene's germline CDR1 is SEHNR and CDR2 FQNEAQ (reference sequence). This TCR came from a human donor with alopecia areata. This specimen consisted of CD4+ T cells sorted from blood, obtained at roughly week 30, from a patient treated with tofacitinib. V usage is TRBV7-9 and J usage is TRBJ1-2; D is undetermined. The CDR3 DNA is TGTGCCAGCAGCCGATTAAGACGGATTAACTATGGCTACACCTTC. It translates to CASSRLRRINYGYTF.